The 21 T cell receptor beta chains reported below all come from one sample, sequenced in a study of cytomegalovirus exposure and HLA in healthy donors. 60 Vbeta and 13 Jbeta primers were used in PCR. The assay was immunoSEQ multiplex PCR, and TCRdb's table has in-frame clones only and misses some. The data contain about 190,000 clones, around 80% of them singletons. The sequenced sample consisted of PBMCs. All receptors come from a woman aged 25 to 39 in good health and CMV-seronegative.

This clone has just one count. The chain uses TRBV18 and TRBJ1-4, with TRBD1 as a possible D gene (5 bases). The germline V gene encodes CDR1 KGHSH and CDR2 LQKENI. The CDR3 covers 15 residues. Trimming took off 2 bases at V and 2 bases at J, with 9 bases between the two ends. Here the CDR3 DNA reads TGTGCCAGCTCACCAGGGGGGGTGACTAATGAAAAACTGTTTTTT. This gives the protein CASSPGGVTNEKLFF.

This chain uses TRBV6-6 with TRBJ2-1; 9 bases are a match to TRBD1. V lost 6 bases to trimming and J lost 7 bases; unmatched junction nucleotides: 7. CDR1 is MNHNY and CDR2 is SVGAGI in the germline V gene (reference sequence). This CDR3 is built from 14 residues. This CDR3 is CASRLSDRGNEQFF. CDR3 nucleotides: TGTGCCAGCAGACTCTCGGACAGGGGTAATGAGCAGTTCTTC.

The chain couples TRBV19 to TRBJ2-2; 7 bases line up with TRBD2. CDR3 length equals 14 residues. With V trimmed by 5 bases and J by 6 bases, 6 bases remained unmatched. CDR1 and CDR2 (germline): LNHDA, SQIVND (reference sequence). CDR3: CASSSHGGSGELFF. The CDR3 nucleotides read TGTGCCAGTAGTTCACACGGGGGGTCCGGGGAGCTGTTTTTT.

The rearrangement joins TRBV7-9 to TRBJ2-5; 11 bases fit TRBD1. This CDR3 contains 17 residues. V gave up 2 bases and J gave up 3 bases; unmatched junction bases: 8. CDR1 and CDR2 from the germline V gene are SEHNR and FQNEAQ (reference sequence). The CDR3 DNA reads TGTGCCAGCAGCTTAATCTGGACAGGGGGCCCCAAAGAGACCCAGTACTTC. Protein: CASSLIWTGGPKETQYF.

In its sample, this clone was seen a few times. This sequence joins TRBV28 and TRBJ1-1, with TRBD1 matching 11 bases. Germline V gives CDR1 MDHEN, CDR2 SYDVKM. The CDR3 totals 13 residues. The V and J ends lost 10 bases and 8 bases, in that order; junction bases with no gene match: 9. CDR3 DNA: TGTGCCACCAACGGTTGGGACAGGGGGGAAGCTTTCTTT. This gives the protein CATNGWDRGEAFF.

V is TRBV28 and J is TRBJ2-5; perhaps TRBD2 as D (6 bases). This CDR3 region has 17 residues. CDR1 and CDR2 from the germline V gene are MDHEN and SYDVKM. The V and J ends lost 8 bases and 3 bases respectively, with 25 bases between them. CDR3 sequence reads: CASHYSVARRTKETQYF. CDR3 sequence (DNA): TGTGCCAGCCATTACTCAGTCGCACGAAGGACTAAAGAGACCCAGTACTTC.

With respect to this clone: The sample contains more than one DNA sequence encoding this CDR3. CDR3 nucleotide sequence: TGTGCCAGCAGCCTCGACAGTACCGGGGAGCTGTTTTTT. Amino acid sequence: CASSLDSTGELFF. The chain has TRBV7-9 and TRBJ2-2, with D tentatively TRBD1 (5 bases). This CDR3 is 13 amino acids long. Germline V gene data show CDR1 as SEHNR and CDR2 as FQNEAQ (reference sequence). V lost 5 bases and J 5 bases, leaving 9 bases between the germline ends.

For this clone: The junction shows a germline mismatch at one end, possibly a read error. V gene TRBV4-1 combines with J gene TRBJ1-1, with D perhaps matching TRBD1 (5 bases). Looked up from germline, CDR1 is MGHRA and CDR2 is YSYEKL. The CDR3 is made up of 17 amino acids. CDR3 nucleotide sequence: TGCGCCAGCAGCCAAGATCCGGAGACAGCCCTGAAGACTGAAGCTTTCTTT. This codes for CASSQDPETALKTEAFF.

CDR3 bases: TGTGCCAGCAGCCTACCGGGCAGGGGGTACGAGCAGTACTTC. Its translation: CASSLPGRGYEQYF. The chain carries TRBV7-8 and TRBJ2-7; 7 bases are a match to TRBD1. Losses at the gene ends were 5 bases for V and 4 bases for J; bases not matched to a gene: 8. The germline V gene encodes CDR1 SGHVS and CDR2 FQNEAQ. There are 14 residues in the CDR3.

The chain uses TRBV10-1 and TRBJ2-7; D remains ambiguous. The ends were cut back, 6 bases at V and 0 bases at J, with 12 bases in the middle. Germline V gives CDR1 WNHNN, CDR2 SYGVQD (reference sequence). This CDR3 is built from 14 residues. The CDR3 here is CASSLLPSSYEQYF. The CDR3 DNA is TGCGCCAGCAGCTTACTCCCGAGCTCCTACGAGCAGTACTTC.

The genes are TRBV28 and TRBJ2-1; D is undetermined. CDR1 and CDR2 (germline): MDHEN, SYDVKM. With 5 bases removed from V and 0 bases from J, the gap between germline ends came to 5 bases. The CDR3 has 13 amino acids. The CDR3 here is CASSQDSYNEQFF. CDR3 coding DNA: TGTGCCAGCAGTCAGGACTCCTACAATGAGCAGTTCTTC.

The V call is TRBV2, the J call TRBJ2-2, with 7 bases identical to TRBD1. The germline gives CDR1 SNHLY, CDR2 FYNNEI. The CDR3 runs 17 residues. V trimming: 6 bases; J trimming: 2 bases; junction bases outside the gene matches: 12. The CDR3 protein is CASRDRSRILNTGELFF. CDR3 DNA sequence: TGTGCCAGCAGGGACAGGTCTCGTATACTTAACACCGGGGAGCTGTTTTTT.

The rearrangement uses TRBV7-6 and TRBJ1-6; 7 nucleotides line up with TRBD1. In germline, CDR1 is SGHVS, CDR2 FNYEAQ. The V segment lost 4 bases and the J segment 5 bases; nucleotides outside the gene matches: 17. The CDR3 runs to 19 residues. In nucleotides, the CDR3 is TGTGCCAGCAGCTCTCGACAGGGCCAAGGCCCCAGCAATAATTCACCCCTCCACTTT. Its translation: CASSSRQGQGPSNNSPLHF. The complete variable domain, with remaining parts taken from reference TRBV7-6 and TRBJ1-6, reads GAGVSQSPRYKVTKRGQDVALRCDPISGHVSLYWYRQALGQGPEFLTYFNYEAQQDKSGLPNDRFSAERPEGSISTLTIQRTEQRDSAMYRCASSSRQGQGPSNNSPLHFGNGTRLTVT.

The chain is built from TRBV6-6 and TRBJ2-2, with 10 positions matching TRBD1. Germline V gives CDR1 MNHNY, CDR2 SVGAGI (reference sequence). V lost 7 bases and J lost 7; bases outside the gene matches: 6. CDR3 size: 14 residues. CDR3 residues: CASNTRTGGGELFF. The CDR3 bases are TGTGCCAGCAACACCAGGACAGGGGGCGGGGAGCTGTTTTTT.

This clone was found once. This chain joins TRBV28 and TRBJ2-7; TRBD1 agrees at 9 bases. This CDR3 region has 15 residues. Germline V gene data show CDR1 as MDHEN and CDR2 as SYDVKM. V lost 6 bases to trimming and J lost 3 bases; unmatched junction nucleotides: 9. CDR3 DNA sequence: TGTGCCAGCAGGACCTCCGGGACAGGGTACTACGAGCAGTACTTC. Translating it yields CASRTSGTGYYEQYF.

The CDR3 DNA follows: TGTGCCAGCAGCCCCGGGACAGCTAGCACAGATACGCAGTATTTT. Protein sequence: CASSPGTASTDTQYF. The gene calls are TRBV5-4 and TRBJ2-3; the match to TRBD1 covers 7 bases. This CDR3 is built from 15 residues. Per the germline V gene, CDR1 is SGHNT and CDR2 is YYREEE (reference sequence). Trimming at V came to 4 bases and at J to 0 bases, leaving 5 bases not matched to a gene.

V usage is TRBV6-1 and J usage is TRBJ1-4, with unresolved D. CDR3 size: 12 residues. Germline-derived CDR1 and CDR2 are MNHNS and SASEGT. Trimming shortened V by 6 bases and J by 8 bases, and 10 bases separated the two germline ends. The CDR3 DNA reads as TGTGCCAGCAGCTCATATGGCGAAAAACTGTTTTTT. Translation gives CASSSYGEKLFF.

This clone appeared a few times. The V gene is TRBV19, the J gene TRBJ1-1, with 8 bases aligning to TRBD1. CDR1 is LNHDA, CDR2 SQIVND, per germline (reference sequence). This CDR3 is 14 amino acids long. V trimming: 4 bases; J trimming: 4 bases; junction bases outside the gene matches: 5. The CDR3 bases are TGTGCCAGTAGTAGACAGGGGATGGGCACTGAAGCTTTCTTT. Translation: CASSRQGMGTEAFF. Combining the CDR3 with reference TRBV19 and TRBJ1-1 gives the whole variable domain DGGITQSPKYLFRKEGQNVTLSCEQNLNHDAMYWYRQDPGQGLRLIYYSQIVNDFQKGDIAEGYSVSREKKESFPLTVTSAQKNPTAFYLCASSRQGMGTEAFFGQGTRLTVV.

This chain links TRBV7-9 with TRBJ1-2; D not resolved. Germline CDR1 is SEHNR and CDR2 is FQNEAQ (reference sequence). The length of the CDR3 is 14 residues. V lost 5 bases, J lost 3 bases, and 13 bases lay in between. The CDR3 reads CASSRGSADYGYTF. CDR3 nucleotides: TGTGCCAGCAGCCGAGGTTCTGCTGACTATGGCTACACCTTC.

This chain connects TRBV5-1 to TRBJ2-3, with 9 bases lining up with TRBD1. The CDR3 is made up of 18 amino acids. Trimming took 1 base from V and 2 from J; bases not matched to a gene: 11. The V gene's germline CDR1 is SGHRS and CDR2 YFSETQ. The CDR3 DNA reads as TGCGCCAGCAGCTTGCCCCCGGGACAGGGCGCATACACAGATACGCAGTATTTT. It specifies CASSLPPGQGAYTDTQYF.

This clone was recorded once. The chain employs TRBV4-3 and TRBJ2-1, with TRBD2 as a possible D gene (5 bases). Trimming stripped 3 bases from V and 8 bases from J, with 11 bases between. Germline V lookup: CDR1 LGHNA, CDR2 YSLEER. CDR3 length equals 13 residues. The CDR3 protein is CASSHAGNDEQFF. The CDR3 coding sequence is TGCGCCAGCAGCCATGCCGGGAACGATGAGCAGTTCTTC.